Listed below are T cell receptor beta chains from one sample, sequenced in a study of tissue T cells after allogeneic stem cell transplantation. Data came from immunoSEQ multiplex PCR; TCRdb stores just in-frame clones and leaves some out. The sample gives a few thousand clones, roughly 66% of which show up once; about 18% is in the top ten. The sample here was transverse colon tissue, taken at autopsy. Receptor source: an older male patient with steroid-refractory graft-versus-host disease after an allogeneic stem cell transplant. Some T cells may originate from the graft donor. CDR3s include the opening cysteine and the closing phenylalanine or tryptophan. The D gene is left open where the match is weak. Part of the rows lack a size; the others show once, few, many or a class for expanded clones.

>.|.|TRBV7-7|TRBJ1-3
CASSTPRDGDRGTIYF
TGTGCCAGCAGCACTCCCCGGGACGGAGATCGGGGCACCATATATTTT
>.|.|TRBV7-9|TRBJ1-2
CASSGQNYGYTF
TGTGCCAGCAGCGGTCAGAACTATGGCTACACCTTC
>hyperexpanded|.|TRBV19|TRBJ1-2
CASSITVGDTRYGYTF
TGTGCCAGTAGTATCACCGTGGGCGACACTAGATATGGCTACACCTTC
>.|.|TRBV19|TRBJ1-2
CASSILGPTYGYTF
TGTGCCAGTAGTATCTTGGGACCAACGTATGGCTACACCTTC
>.|TRBD1|TRBV10-1|TRBJ2-4
CASRGTGVSAKNIQYF
TGCGCCAGCAGGGGGACAGGGGTTTCGGCCAAAAACATTCAGTACTTC
>few|.|TRBV4-3|TRBJ1-1
CASSQVVGVLGTEAFF
TGCGCCAGCAGCCAAGTGGTTGGGGTATTAGGCACTGAAGCTTTCTTT
>.|.|TRBV5-1|TRBJ2-1
CASSFERDEQFF
TGCGCCAGCAGCTTCGAGAGGGATGAGCAGTTCTTC
>.|.|TRBV5-1|TRBJ2-2
CASSLQGGDTGELFF
TGCGCCAGCAGCCTGCAGGGAGGTGACACCGGGGAGCTGTTTTTT
>few|TRBD1|TRBV5-4|TRBJ2-7
CASSSQGANEQYF
TGTGCCAGCAGCTCGCAGGGGGCGAACGAGCAGTACTTC
>.|TRBD1|TRBV2|TRBJ2-3
CASLRDSRTDTQYF
TGTGCCAGCCTCAGGGACAGTCGCACAGATACGCAGTATTTT
>few|.|TRBV6-2/TRBV6-3|TRBJ1-5
CASSWTSNQPQHF
TGTGCCAGCAGTTGGACAAGCAATCAGCCCCAGCATTTT
>.|TRBD2|TRBV7-2|TRBJ2-5
CASSLGGGYQETQYF
TGTGCCAGCAGCTTAGGGGGGGGGTACCAAGAGACCCAGTACTTC
>.|.|TRBV6-5|TRBJ1-4
CASRRTGEKLFF
TGTGCCAGCAGGCGTACAGGGGAAAAACTGTTTTTT
>few|.|TRBV5-4|TRBJ2-2
CASIAENTGELFF
TGTGCCAGCATCGCGGAGAACACCGGGGAGCTGTTTTTT
>.|TRBD2|TRBV6-5|TRBJ2-3
CASMRGANTQYF
TGTGCCAGCATGCGGGGGGCGAATACGCAGTATTTT
>.|.|TRBV7-2|TRBJ1-5
CASSPSLYSNQPQHF
TGTGCCAGCAGCCCAAGTCTATATAGCAATCAGCCCCAGCATTTT
>.|TRBD1|TRBV5-1|TRBJ1-3
CASSTGQGGNTIYF
TGCGCCAGCAGCACGGGACAGGGTGGAAACACCATATATTTT
>.|.|TRBV7-2|TRBJ2-7
CASSSPRRFYSSSYEQYF
TGTGCCAGCAGCTCCCCGCGGAGGTTCTATTCTAGCTCCTACGAGCAGTACTTC
>few|.|TRBV3-1/TRBV3-2|TRBJ1-3
CASSPYVPGATQNTIYF
TGTGCCAGCAGCCCTTACGTACCCGGTGCAACCCAAAACACCATATATTTT
>.|.|TRBV2|TRBJ2-7
CASSSGPRGGDEQYF
TGTGCCAGCAGTTCGGGACCCCGGGGCGGCGACGAGCAGTACTTC
>few|.|TRBV27|TRBJ2-7
CASSRDRNSYEQYF
TGTGCCAGCAGTCGCGACAGGAACTCCTACGAGCAGTACTTC
>once|.|TRBV7-8|TRBJ2-1
CASSFLRENEQFF
TGTGCCAGCAGCTTTTTACGGGAAAATGAGCAGTTCTTC
>few|.|TRBV18|TRBJ1-1
CASSEQGRDTEAFF
TGTGCCAGCTCAGAACAGGGCCGAGACACTGAAGCTTTCTTT
>.|.|TRBV6-5|TRBJ1-2
CASTEGGGADYGYTF
TGTGCCAGCACCGAAGGGGGGGGCGCTGACTATGGCTACACCTTC
>.|TRBD1|TRBV7-2|TRBJ1-2
CASSLDPDRGYGYTF
TGTGCCAGCAGCTTAGACCCCGACAGGGGCTATGGCTACACCTTC
>.|.|TRBV12-5|TRBJ1-6
CASGLVRSGYSYNSPLHF
TGTGCTAGTGGCTTGGTACGGAGTGGGTACTCCTATAATTCACCCCTCCACTTT
>.|TRBD2|TRBV7-3|TRBJ2-3
CASSTRLAGTDTQYF
TGTGCCAGCAGCACACGACTAGCGGGGACAGATACGCAGTATTTT
>.|.|TRBV6-5|TRBJ2-2
CASSYVGKKNTGELFF
TGTGCCAGCAGTTACGTCGGGAAAAAGAACACCGGGGAGCTGTTTTTT
>.|.|TRBV27|TRBJ1-2
CASSPRREDASRPYGYTF
TGTGCCAGCAGTCCCCGGAGGGAGGACGCCTCGAGACCCTATGGCTACACCTTC
>once|.|TRBV7-6|TRBJ2-5
CASSFGGPQETQYF
TGTGCCAGCAGCTTTGGCGGGCCACAAGAGACCCAGTACTTC
>.|.|TRBV4-3|TRBJ2-1
CASSQRRDTSYNEQFF
TGCGCCAGCAGCCAACGGCGGGACACCTCCTACAATGAGCAGTTCTTC
>.|.|TRBV30|TRBJ1-1
CAWILFDAFF
TGTGCCTGGATCCTGTTTGATGCTTTCTTT
>.|.|TRBV9|TRBJ2-1
CASSMDPGVDNEQFF
TGTGCCAGCAGCATGGACCCGGGGGTGGACAATGAGCAGTTCTTC
>.|TRBD1|TRBV6-4|TRBJ1-1
CASSRTGVTEAFF
TGTGCCAGCAGCCGGACAGGGGTCACTGAAGCTTTCTTT
>.|TRBD2|TRBV5-6|TRBJ2-7
CASSRGGGEQYF
TGTGCCAGCAGCCGAGGCGGGGGCGAGCAGTACTTC
>.|TRBD1|TRBV18|TRBJ1-1
CASSPLRDRGRDTRAFF
TGTGCCAGCTCACCACTTAGAGACAGGGGGCGAGATACCCGTGCTTTCTTT